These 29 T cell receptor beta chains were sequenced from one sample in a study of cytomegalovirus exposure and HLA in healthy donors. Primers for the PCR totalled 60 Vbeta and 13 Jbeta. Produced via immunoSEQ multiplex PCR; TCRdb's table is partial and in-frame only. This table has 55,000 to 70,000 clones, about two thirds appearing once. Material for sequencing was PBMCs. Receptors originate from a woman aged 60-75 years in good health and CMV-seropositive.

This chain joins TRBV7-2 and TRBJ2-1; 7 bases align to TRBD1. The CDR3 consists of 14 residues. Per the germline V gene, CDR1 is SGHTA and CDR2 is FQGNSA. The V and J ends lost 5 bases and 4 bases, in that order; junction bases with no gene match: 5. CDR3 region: CASSARQGYNEQFF. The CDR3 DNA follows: TGTGCCAGCAGCGCCCGACAGGGTTACAATGAGCAGTTCTTC. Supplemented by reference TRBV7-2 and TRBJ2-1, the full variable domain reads GAGVSQSPSNKVTEKGKDVELRCDPISGHTALYWYRQSLGQGLEFLIYFQGNSAPDKSGLPSDRFSAERTGGSVSTLTIQRTQQEDSAVYLCASSARQGYNEQFFGPGTRLTVL.

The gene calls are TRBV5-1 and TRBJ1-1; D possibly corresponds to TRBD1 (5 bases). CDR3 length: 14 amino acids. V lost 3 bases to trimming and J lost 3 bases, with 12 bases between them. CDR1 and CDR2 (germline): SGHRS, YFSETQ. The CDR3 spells CASSSGGRDTEAFF. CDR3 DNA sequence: TGCGCCAGCAGCTCGGGGGGTAGGGACACTGAAGCTTTCTTT.

The CDR3 sequence: CAWSLAQGGGYTF. CDR3 nucleotide sequence: TGTGCCTGGAGTCTTGCACAGGGGGGCGGCTACACCTTC. The rearrangement uses TRBV30 and TRBJ1-2, with 8 bases matching TRBD1. This CDR3 comprises 13 residues. Per germline, CDR1 GTSNPN and CDR2 SVGIG (reference sequence). The J segment lost 8 bases and the V segment lost 2 bases, leaving 7 bases of the junction unmatched.

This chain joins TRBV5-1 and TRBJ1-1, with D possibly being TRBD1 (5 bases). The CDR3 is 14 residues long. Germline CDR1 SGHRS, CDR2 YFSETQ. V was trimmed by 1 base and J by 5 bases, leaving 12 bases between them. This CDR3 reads CASSLFGGSTEAFF. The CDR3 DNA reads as TGCGCCAGCAGCTTGTTCGGGGGATCGACTGAAGCTTTCTTT.

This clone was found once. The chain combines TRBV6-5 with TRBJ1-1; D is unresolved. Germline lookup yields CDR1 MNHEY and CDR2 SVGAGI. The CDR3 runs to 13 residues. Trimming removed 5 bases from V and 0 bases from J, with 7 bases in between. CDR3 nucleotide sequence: TGTGCCAGCAGTGTTGACATGAACACTGAAGCTTTCTTT. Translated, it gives CASSVDMNTEAFF.

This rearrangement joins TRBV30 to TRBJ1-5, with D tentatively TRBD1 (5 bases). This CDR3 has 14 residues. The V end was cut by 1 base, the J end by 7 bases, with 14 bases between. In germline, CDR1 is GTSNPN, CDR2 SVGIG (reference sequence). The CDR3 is CAWSAAGNGQPQHF. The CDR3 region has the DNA TGTGCCTGGAGTGCGGCAGGGAACGGGCAGCCCCAGCATTTT. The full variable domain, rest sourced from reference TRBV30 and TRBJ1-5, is SQTIHQWPATLVQPVGSPLSLECTVEGTSNPNLYWYRQAAGRGLQLLFYSVGIGQISSEVPQNLSASRPQDRQFILSSKKLLLSDSGFYLCAWSAAGNGQPQHFGDGTRLSIL.

The CDR3: CASSQEVTGGPAGELFF. CDR3 DNA sequence: TGCGCCAGCAGCCAAGAGGTGACGGGGGGGCCCGCCGGGGAGCTGTTTTTT. V and J are TRBV4-3 and TRBJ2-2; TRBD2 agrees at 8 bases. The germline V gene has CDR1 LGHNA and CDR2 YSLEER. CDR3 length equals 17 residues. Trimming removed 0 bases from V and 6 bases from J; junction bases left unmatched: 9.

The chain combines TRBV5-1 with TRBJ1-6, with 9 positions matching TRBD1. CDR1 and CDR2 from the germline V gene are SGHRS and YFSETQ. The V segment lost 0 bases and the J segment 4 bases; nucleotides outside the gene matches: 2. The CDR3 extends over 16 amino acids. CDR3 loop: CASSLGQGDYNSPLHF. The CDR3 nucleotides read TGCGCCAGCAGCTTGGGACAGGGGGATTATAATTCACCCCTCCACTTT.

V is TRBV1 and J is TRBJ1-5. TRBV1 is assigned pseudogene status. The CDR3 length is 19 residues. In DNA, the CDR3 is TGCACCAGCAGCCAAGATGGAACGGAGGACCTTTATAGCAATCAGCCCCAGCATTTT. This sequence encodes CTSSQDGTEDLYSNQPQHF.

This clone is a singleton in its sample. CDR3 in DNA: TGCGCCAGCAGTGAGTCGGGCGGGGGATATAGCAATCAGCCCCAGCATTTT. Amino acids: CASSESGGGYSNQPQHF. The chain combines TRBV10-2 with TRBJ1-5, with D possibly TRBD1 on 5 matching bases. The V end lost 0 bases, the J end lost 0 bases, and 12 bases lay between the germline ends. Germline lookup yields CDR1 WSHSY and CDR2 SAAADI. This CDR3 has 17 amino acids.

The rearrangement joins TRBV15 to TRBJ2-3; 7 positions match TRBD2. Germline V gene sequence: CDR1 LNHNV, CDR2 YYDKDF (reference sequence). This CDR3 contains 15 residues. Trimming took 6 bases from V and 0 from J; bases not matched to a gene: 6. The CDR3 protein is CATRGGDPSTDTQYF. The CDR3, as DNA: TGTGCCACCAGGGGGGGGGACCCTAGCACAGATACGCAGTATTTT.

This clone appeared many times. DNA for the CDR3: TGTGCCAGCTCACCACGAGCACAGGGAAACGAAAAACTGTTTTTT. It specifies CASSPRAQGNEKLFF. V usage is TRBV18 and J usage is TRBJ1-4, with a weak D call TRBD1 (6 bases). The CDR3 loop spans 15 amino acids. V was clipped by 1 base and J by 8 bases, with 14 bases between them. The germline CDR1 and CDR2 sequences are KGHSH and LQKENI.

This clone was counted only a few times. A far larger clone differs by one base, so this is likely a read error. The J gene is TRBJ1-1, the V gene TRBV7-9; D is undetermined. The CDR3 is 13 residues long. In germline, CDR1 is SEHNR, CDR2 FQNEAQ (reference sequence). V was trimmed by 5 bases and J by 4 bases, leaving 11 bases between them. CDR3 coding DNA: TGTGCCAGCAGCCCTAACGAGGGCACTGAAGCTTTCTTT. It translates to CASSPNEGTEAFF.

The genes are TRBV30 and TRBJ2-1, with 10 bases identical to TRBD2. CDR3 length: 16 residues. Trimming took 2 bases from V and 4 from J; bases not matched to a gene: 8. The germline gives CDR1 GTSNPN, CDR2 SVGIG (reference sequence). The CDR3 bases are TGTGCCTGGAGTCGGTTAAGTAGCGGGGGGTACAATGAGCAGTTCTTC. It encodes CAWSRLSSGGYNEQFF. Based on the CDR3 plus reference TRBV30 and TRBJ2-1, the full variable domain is SQTIHQWPATLVQPVGSPLSLECTVEGTSNPNLYWYRQAAGRGLQLLFYSVGIGQISSEVPQNLSASRPQDRQFILSSKKLLLSDSGFYLCAWSRLSSGGYNEQFFGPGTRLTVL.

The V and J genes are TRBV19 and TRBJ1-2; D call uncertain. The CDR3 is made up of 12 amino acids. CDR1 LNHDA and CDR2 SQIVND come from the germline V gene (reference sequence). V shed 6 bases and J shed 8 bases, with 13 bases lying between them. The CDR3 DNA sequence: TGTGCCAGTAGAGGAGGAGGGTACGGCTACACCTTC. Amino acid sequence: CASRGGGYGYTF.

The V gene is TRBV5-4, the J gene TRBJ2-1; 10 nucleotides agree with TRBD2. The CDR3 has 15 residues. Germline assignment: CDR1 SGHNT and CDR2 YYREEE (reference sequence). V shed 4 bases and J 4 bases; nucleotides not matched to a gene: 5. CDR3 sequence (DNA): TGTGCCAGCAGCCAGAGCGGGGGGGCTTACAATGAGCAGTTCTTC. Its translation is CASSQSGGAYNEQFF.

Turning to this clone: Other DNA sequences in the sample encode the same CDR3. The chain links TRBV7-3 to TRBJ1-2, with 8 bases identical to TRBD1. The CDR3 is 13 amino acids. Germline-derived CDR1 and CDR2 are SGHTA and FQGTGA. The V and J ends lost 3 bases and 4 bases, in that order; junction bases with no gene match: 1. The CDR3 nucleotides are TGTGCCAGCAGCTTCGGACAGGGCTATGGCTACACCTTC. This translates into CASSFGQGYGYTF. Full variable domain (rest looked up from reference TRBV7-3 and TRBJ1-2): GAGVSQTPSNKVTEKGKYVELRCDPISGHTALYWYRQSLGQGPEFLIYFQGTGAADDSGLPNDRFFAVRPEGSVSTLKIQRTERGDSAVYLCASSFGQGYGYTFGSGTRLTVV.

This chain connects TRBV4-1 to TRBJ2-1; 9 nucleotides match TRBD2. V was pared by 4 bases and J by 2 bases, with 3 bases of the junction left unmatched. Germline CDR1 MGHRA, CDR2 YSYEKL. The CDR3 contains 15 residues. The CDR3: CASSPLAGTYNEQFF. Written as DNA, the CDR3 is TGCGCCAGCAGCCCTCTAGCGGGGACCTACAATGAGCAGTTCTTC.

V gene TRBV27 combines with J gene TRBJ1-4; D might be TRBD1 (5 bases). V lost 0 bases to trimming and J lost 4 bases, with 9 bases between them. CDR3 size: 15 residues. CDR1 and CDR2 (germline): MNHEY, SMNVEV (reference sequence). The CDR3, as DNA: TGTGCCAGCAGTTTATCGCCAGGGTTTAATGAAAAACTGTTTTTT. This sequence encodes CASSLSPGFNEKLFF.

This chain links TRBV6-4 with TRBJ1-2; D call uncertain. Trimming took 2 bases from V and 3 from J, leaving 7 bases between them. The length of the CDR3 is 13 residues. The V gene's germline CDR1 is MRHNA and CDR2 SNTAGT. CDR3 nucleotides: TGTGCCAGCAGTGACGACAATCACTATGGCTACACCTTC. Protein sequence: CASSDDNHYGYTF.

The CDR3 DNA is TGTGCCAGCTCACCAATTAGGGCTCTAGCGGGCAGGAGCTCCTACGAGCAGTACTTC. Translation gives CASSPIRALAGRSSYEQYF. V is TRBV18 and J is TRBJ2-7; 8 bases agree with TRBD2. This CDR3 spans 19 amino acids. Trimming at V came to 2 bases and at J to 0 bases, leaving 15 bases not matched to a gene. The germline V gene encodes CDR1 KGHSH and CDR2 LQKENI.

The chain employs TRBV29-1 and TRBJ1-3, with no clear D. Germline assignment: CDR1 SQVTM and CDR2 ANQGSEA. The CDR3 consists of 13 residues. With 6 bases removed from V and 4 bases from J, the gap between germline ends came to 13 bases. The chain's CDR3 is CSVGDTLGNTIYF. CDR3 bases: TGCAGCGTCGGCGACACTTTGGGAAACACCATATATTTT.

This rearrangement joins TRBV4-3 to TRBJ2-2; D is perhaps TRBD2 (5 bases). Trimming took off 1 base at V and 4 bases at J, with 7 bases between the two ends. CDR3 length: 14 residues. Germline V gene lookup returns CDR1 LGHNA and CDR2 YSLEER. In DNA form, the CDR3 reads TGCGCCAGCAGCCAAGCAGAGGGCACCGGGGAGCTGTTTTTT. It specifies CASSQAEGTGELFF.

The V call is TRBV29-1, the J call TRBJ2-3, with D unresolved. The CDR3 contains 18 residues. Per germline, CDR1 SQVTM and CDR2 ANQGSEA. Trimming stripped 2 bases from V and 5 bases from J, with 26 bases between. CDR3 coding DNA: TGCAGCGTTGAAATAGTAATGTCCTCTCGGTCTCACGGAGATACGCAGTATTTT. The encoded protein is CSVEIVMSSRSHGDTQYF.

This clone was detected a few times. CDR3 residues: CASRISRGRSDTQYF. The CDR3 DNA sequence: TGTGCCAGTAGGATTAGCAGGGGGCGTTCAGATACGCAGTATTTT. The chain uses TRBV19 and TRBJ2-3, with 8 bases lining up with TRBD1. The CDR3 spans 15 residues. With V trimmed by 6 bases and J by 4 bases, 9 bases remained unmatched. The germline CDR1 and CDR2 sequences are LNHDA and SQIVND (reference sequence).

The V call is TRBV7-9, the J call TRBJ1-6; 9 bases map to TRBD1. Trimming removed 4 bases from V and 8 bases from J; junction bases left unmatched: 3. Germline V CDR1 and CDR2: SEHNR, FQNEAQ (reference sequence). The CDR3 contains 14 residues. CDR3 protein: CASSSRTGDSPLHF. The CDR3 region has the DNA TGTGCCAGCAGCTCACGGACAGGGGATTCACCCCTCCACTTT.

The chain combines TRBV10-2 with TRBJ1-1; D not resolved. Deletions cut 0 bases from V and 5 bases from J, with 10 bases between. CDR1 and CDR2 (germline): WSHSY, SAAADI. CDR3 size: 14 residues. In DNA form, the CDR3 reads TGCGCCAGCAGTGAGTCGCGGTCGCGTACTGAAGCTTTCTTT. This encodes CASSESRSRTEAFF.

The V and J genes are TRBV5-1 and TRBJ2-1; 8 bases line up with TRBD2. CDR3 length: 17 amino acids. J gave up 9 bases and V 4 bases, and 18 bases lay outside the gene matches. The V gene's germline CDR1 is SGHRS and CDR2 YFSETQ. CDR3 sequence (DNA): TGCGCCAGCAGCCCACGACTTGACGGGGGGGGCCTAGGTGAGCAGTTCTTC. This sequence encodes CASSPRLDGGGLGEQFF.

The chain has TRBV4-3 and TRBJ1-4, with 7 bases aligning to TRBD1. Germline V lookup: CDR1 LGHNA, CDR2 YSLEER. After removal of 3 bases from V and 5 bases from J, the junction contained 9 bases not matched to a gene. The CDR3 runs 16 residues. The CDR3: CASSHDGTAINEKLFF. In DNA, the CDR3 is TGCGCCAGCAGCCATGATGGGACAGCAATCAATGAAAAACTGTTTTTT.